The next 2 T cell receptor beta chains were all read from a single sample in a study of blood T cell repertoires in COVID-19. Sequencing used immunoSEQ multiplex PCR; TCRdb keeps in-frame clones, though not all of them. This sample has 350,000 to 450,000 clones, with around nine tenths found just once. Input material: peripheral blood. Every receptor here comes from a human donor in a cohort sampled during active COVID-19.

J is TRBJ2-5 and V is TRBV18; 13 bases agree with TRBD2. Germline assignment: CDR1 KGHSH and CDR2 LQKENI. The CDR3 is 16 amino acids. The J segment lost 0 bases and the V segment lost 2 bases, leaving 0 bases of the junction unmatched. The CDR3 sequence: CASSPTSGRDQETQYF. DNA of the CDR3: TGTGCCAGCTCACCAACTAGCGGGAGGGACCAAGAGACCCAGTACTTC.

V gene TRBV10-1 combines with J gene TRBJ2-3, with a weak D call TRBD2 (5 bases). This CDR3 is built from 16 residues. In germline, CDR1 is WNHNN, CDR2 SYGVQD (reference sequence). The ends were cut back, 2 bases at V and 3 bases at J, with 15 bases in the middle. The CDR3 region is CASSEGRRSQTDTQYF. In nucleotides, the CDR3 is TGCGCCAGCAGTGAGGGTAGGAGGAGCCAGACAGATACGCAGTATTTT.